A selection of T cell receptor beta chains follows, all from one sample in a study of liver allograft versus peripheral blood T cells. In TCRdb, the reads were re-called with MiXCR into one record per CDR3 protein. The sample carries around 11,000 distinct CDR3 sequences, less than 30% recorded once. The receptors come from a human patient who had a liver transplant. Some T cells may trace back to the graft donor. The conserved cysteine and the conserved F or W are not part of the CDR3 here.

TRBV5-1 ASSLTPGDRGNEQF
TRBV7-9 ASSLFGYT
TRBV19 ASSITLMEWLGQPQH
TRBV5-4 ASSLNRDSS
TRBV7-9 ASSLDPGFYGYT
TRBV19 ASSTRGGTQY
TRBV7-9 ASSSGDRGYSPLH
TRBV6-6 ASSYMGASNQPQH
TRBV6-1 ASSEGGGYT
TRBV30 AWSGVWQGTSGNTIY
TRBV18 ASSPPGLAGSEQY
TRBV9 ASSVQRGNYGYT
TRBV10-3 ATEHSTGIRSGNTIY
TRBV29-1 SVEEGHLYGYT
TRBV7-2 ASSLPGQGGGYT
TRBV6-2/TRBV6-3 ASSYPLPPGGGRNTEAF
TRBV12-3/TRBV12-4 ASSPGQGLYSPLH
TRBV18 ASSPSTGNSPLH
TRBV20-1 SAPAGGNEKLF
TRBV6-1 ASRRGTREF
TRBV5-4 ASSLLAQENYGYT
TRBV10-3 AIRQGNSRNNSPLH
TRBV4-1 ASSRNREKLF
TRBV30 ARSFPGQGATGELF
TRBV15 ATSPRIGTGKREQF
TRBV27 ATRDRGRVDLVTEAF
TRBV19 ASSNLRSSYEQY
TRBV5-6 ASSLLGWGPNFYGYT
TRBV5-3 ARSLNGYFMNTEAF
TRBV6-1 ASSAFLNGYT
TRBV6-2/TRBV6-3 ATTLLRSSETQY
TRBV5-6 ASSLGTAHSNQPQH
TRBV20-1 SALKGTGVEKLF
TRBV19 ASSIWGVGELF
TRBV29-1 SVVRTSGRDTGELF
TRBV19 ASSIGAGTGFSYEQY
TRBV18 ASSPRWRGGDEKLF
TRBV15 ATSREGQGYGYT
TRBV20-1 SARLLYNEQF
TRBV19 ASTASGGVSYNEQF
TRBV6-1 ASSRVRYAGYT
TRBV6-1 ASTTGEGWGGELF
TRBV30 AWTVGGLLYEQY
TRBV6-5 ASSYGLVGGRGFHEQY
TRBV10-3 AISVTGTDTQY
TRBV6-2/TRBV6-3 ASSGGGSLNYGYT
TRBV14 ASSKSRGWMNTEAF
TRBV7-2 ASSYRANTEAF
TRBV18 ASSPYSGNTIY
TRBV6-6 ASSYGRLGEKLF
TRBV19 ASSMQGWNTDTQY